This T cell receptor (beta chain) was observed in a study of tumor and adjacent non-tumor tissue in lung cancer. Findings and limits, study-wide: Compared with tumor, normal lung showed significantly lower TCR diversity.

The library came from three nested PCR rounds adapted from ARM-PCR protocols. TCRdb called the multiplex PCR reads again in MiXCR, with one record for every CDR3 protein. The repertoire consists of about 80,000 distinct CDR3 sequences, with 80% to 85% occurring once and the leading ten covering roughly 13%. The template was RNA from unsorted bulk tissue. In regard to this clonotype: The target antigen is unknown. Its ends do not fully match the called genes, so a read error is possible.

The CDR3 length is 14 residues. The sample comprised lung tumor tissue. The source of this sequence is a woman aged 45-60 years with non-small cell lung cancer. The chain uses TRBV12-3 or TRBV12-4 and TRBJ1-1; no clear D. CDR3 sequence: CVSSLNQVNTKAFF. The DNA for the CDR3 is TGTGTCAGCAGTTTAAATCAAGTGAACACTAAAGCTTTCTTT.